The subject of this entry is one TCR beta chain. Deletions cut 6 bases from V and 6 bases from J, with 15 bases between. This CDR3 is built from 14 residues. Germline CDR1 reads MNHEY; CDR2 reads SMNVEV (reference sequence). The record originates from a study of shared T cell receptors in the human thymus. Repertoires were generated with immunoSEQ multiplex PCR, while TCRdb's copy carries only in-frame clones and drops some. The sample shows under 850,000 clones, more than 75% of them seen only once. This sample was shared with a second study, whose subject was human thymus T cells. That source reports: Thymus specimens were resections from corrective heart surgery. Apparent skewing of V and J gene usage characterized both thymic and blood repertoires. Reports from related research described highly overlapping thymic repertoires among unrelated individuals.

The sequence was collected from a boy younger than two with a congenital heart defect. The sample comprised thymocytes. The chain joins TRBV27 to TRBJ2-1; D might be TRBD2 (5 bases). Written as DNA, the CDR3 is TGTGCCAGCAGGGAGGTGGTAGGGCCCAATGAGCAGTTCTTC. Encoded protein: CASREVVGPNEQFF.